Sequencing of this T cell receptor beta chain was carried out in a study of response to subunit inactivated influenza vaccine. The sample holds a few counts of this clonotype. The antigen is unknown. A single record per CDR3 protein comes from TCRdb applying MiXCR to the RT-PCR reads. Counted here are about 310,000 distinct CDR3 sequences, roughly 22% occurring once; the ten biggest clones make up about 9.3%. Regarding the study as a whole: Few new T cells, the authors suggested, are recruited by each seasonal influenza vaccination.

The V gene lost 1 base and the J gene lost 8 bases, with 15 bases spanning the gap. This CDR3 is built from 14 residues. The germline CDR1 and CDR2 sequences are DFQATT and SNEGSKA (reference sequence). The clonotype was recovered from a man in his fifties or sixties who received an inactivated influenza vaccine. Sequencing was performed on PBMCs from blood, taken around 22 months after vaccination. The V gene is TRBV20-1, the J gene TRBJ2-1; D is perhaps TRBD1 (6 bases). CDR3 sequence reads: CSARARTRGYEQFF. The CDR3 DNA reads TGCAGTGCTAGAGCTCGGACCAGGGGATATGAGCAGTTCTTC.